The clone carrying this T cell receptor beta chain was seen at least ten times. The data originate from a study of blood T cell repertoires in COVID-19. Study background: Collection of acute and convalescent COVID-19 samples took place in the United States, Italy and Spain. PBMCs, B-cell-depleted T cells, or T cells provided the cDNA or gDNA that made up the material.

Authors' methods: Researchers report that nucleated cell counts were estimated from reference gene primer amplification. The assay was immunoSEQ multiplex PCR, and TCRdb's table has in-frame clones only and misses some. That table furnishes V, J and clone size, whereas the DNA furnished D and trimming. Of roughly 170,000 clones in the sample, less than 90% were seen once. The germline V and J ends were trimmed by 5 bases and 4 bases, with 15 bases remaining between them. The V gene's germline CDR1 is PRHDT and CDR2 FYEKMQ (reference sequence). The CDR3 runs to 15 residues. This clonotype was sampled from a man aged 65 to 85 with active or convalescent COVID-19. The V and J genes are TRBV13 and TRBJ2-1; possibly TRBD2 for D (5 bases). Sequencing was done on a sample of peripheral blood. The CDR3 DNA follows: TGTGCCAGCAGCACGGACCCCCCGGGATACAATGAGCAGTTCTTC. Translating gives CASSTDPPGYNEQFF.